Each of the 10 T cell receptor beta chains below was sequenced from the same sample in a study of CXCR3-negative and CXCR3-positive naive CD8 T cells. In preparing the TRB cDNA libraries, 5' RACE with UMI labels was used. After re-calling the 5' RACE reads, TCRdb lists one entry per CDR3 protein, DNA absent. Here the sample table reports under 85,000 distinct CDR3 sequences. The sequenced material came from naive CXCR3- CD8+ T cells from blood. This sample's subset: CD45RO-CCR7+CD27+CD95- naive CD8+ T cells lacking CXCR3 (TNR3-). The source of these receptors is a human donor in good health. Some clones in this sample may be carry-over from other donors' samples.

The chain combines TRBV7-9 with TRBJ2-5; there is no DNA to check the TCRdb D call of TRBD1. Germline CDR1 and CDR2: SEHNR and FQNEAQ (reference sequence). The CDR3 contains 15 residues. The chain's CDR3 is CASSFVQGYRETQYF.

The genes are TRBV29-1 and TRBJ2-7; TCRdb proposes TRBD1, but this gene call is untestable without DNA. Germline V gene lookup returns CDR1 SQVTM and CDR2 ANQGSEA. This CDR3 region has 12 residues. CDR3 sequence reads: CSVDGTDYEQYF.

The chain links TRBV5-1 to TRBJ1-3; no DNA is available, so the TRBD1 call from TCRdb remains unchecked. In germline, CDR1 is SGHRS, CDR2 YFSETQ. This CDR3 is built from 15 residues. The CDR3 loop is CASSPTGHSGNTIYF. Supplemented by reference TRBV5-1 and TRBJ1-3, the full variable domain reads KAGVTQTPRYLIKTRGQQVTLSCSPISGHRSVSWYQQTPGQGLQFLFEYFSETQRNKGNFPGRFSGRQFSNSRSEMNVSTLELGDSALYLCASSPTGHSGNTIYFGEGSWLTVV.

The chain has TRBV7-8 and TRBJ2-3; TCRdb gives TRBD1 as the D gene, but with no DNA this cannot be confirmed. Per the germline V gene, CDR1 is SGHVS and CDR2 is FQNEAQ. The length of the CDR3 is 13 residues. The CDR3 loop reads CAGAPPGTDTQYF.

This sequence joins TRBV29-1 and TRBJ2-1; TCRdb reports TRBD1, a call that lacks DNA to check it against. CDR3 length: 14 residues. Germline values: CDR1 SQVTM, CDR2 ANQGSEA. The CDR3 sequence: CSAQGGGSGNEQFF.

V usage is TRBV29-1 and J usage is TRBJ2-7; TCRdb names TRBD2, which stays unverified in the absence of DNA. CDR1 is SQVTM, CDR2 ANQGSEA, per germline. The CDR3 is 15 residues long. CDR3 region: CSVLLLAGVEDEQYF.

CDR3 in amino acids: CASRAPWGEAFF. The V gene is TRBV5-4, the J gene TRBJ1-1; as DNA is missing, the TRBD1 call by TCRdb cannot be tested. Germline V gene sequence: CDR1 SGHNT, CDR2 YYREEE (reference sequence). The CDR3 runs to 12 residues.

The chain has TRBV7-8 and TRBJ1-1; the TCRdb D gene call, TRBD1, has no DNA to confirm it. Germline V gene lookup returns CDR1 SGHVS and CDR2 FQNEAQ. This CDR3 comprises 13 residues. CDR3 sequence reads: CASSLTGDREAFF.

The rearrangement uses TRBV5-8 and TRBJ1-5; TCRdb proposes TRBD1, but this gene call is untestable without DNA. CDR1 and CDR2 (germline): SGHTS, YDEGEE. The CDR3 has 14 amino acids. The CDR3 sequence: CASLPTGLGQPQHF.

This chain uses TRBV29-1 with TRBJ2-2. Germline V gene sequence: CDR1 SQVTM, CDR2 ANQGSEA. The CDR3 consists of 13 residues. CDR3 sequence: CSVAAANTGELFF.